A single sample is the source of the 9 T cell receptor beta chains below, sequenced in a study of blood T cell repertoires in COVID-19. Here immunoSEQ multiplex PCR was the method, and the copy in TCRdb shows in-frame clones only, minus some. The sample includes around 70,000 clones, 82% of them seen just once. Sequences were obtained from peripheral blood. Receptors originate from a woman aged 55-70 years with acute or convalescent COVID-19.

V usage is TRBV4-2 and J usage is TRBJ1-2; D is perhaps TRBD1 (6 bases). Germline V gene lookup returns CDR1 LGHNA and CDR2 YNFKEQ. This CDR3 has 16 amino acids. V lost 0 bases, J lost 4 bases, and 15 bases lay in between. The CDR3 sequence is CASSQDSGGAAYGYTF. CDR3 coding DNA: TGTGCCAGCAGCCAAGATTCTGGGGGCGCTGCCTATGGCTACACCTTC.

The rearrangement joins TRBV7-8 to TRBJ2-3; TRBD2 matches at 10 bases. The CDR3 consists of 15 residues. CDR1 and CDR2 (germline): SGHVS, FQNEAQ. J was trimmed by 4 bases and V by 5 bases; bases with no gene match: 6. The CDR3 spells CASSPSGGAADTQYF. For the CDR3, the DNA is TGTGCCAGCAGCCCGAGCGGGGGGGCCGCAGATACGCAGTATTTT.

In DNA form, the CDR3 reads TGTGCCAGCAGTGAGAGGCAGATCAATCAGCCCCAGCATTTT. It encodes CASSERQINQPQHF. The V and J genes are TRBV2 and TRBJ1-5; D uncertain. The germline CDR1 and CDR2 sequences are SNHLY and FYNNEI. V lost 3 bases and J lost 3, with 9 bases in between. The CDR3 is 14 amino acids.

V and J are TRBV7-3 and TRBJ1-3; TRBD1 agrees at 8 bases. V lost 0 bases to trimming and J lost 3 bases; unmatched junction nucleotides: 4. The CDR3 length is 16 residues. CDR1 and CDR2 (germline): SGHTA, FQGTGA. CDR3 coding DNA: TGTGCCAGCAGCTTAACCGGACAGGGACGTGGAAACACCATATATTTT. This codes for CASSLTGQGRGNTIYF. Filled out from reference TRBV7-3 and TRBJ1-3, the complete variable domain reads GAGVSQTPSNKVTEKGKYVELRCDPISGHTALYWYRQSLGQGPEFLIYFQGTGAADDSGLPNDRFFAVRPEGSVSTLKIQRTERGDSAVYLCASSLTGQGRGNTIYFGEGSWLTVV.

The chain recombines TRBV15 with TRBJ1-6; 11 bases fit TRBD1. V dropped 3 bases and J dropped 6; count of bases not matched to a gene: 4. CDR1 LNHNV and CDR2 YYDKDF come from the germline V gene (reference sequence). The CDR3 sequence is 16 residues long. CDR3 loop: CATSRGTGGGNSPLHF. The CDR3 DNA reads TGTGCCACCAGCAGGGGGACAGGGGGAGGTAATTCACCCCTCCACTTT.

The sample holds a few counts of this clone. The chain uses TRBV29-1 and TRBJ1-1; D remains ambiguous. Germline assignment: CDR1 SQVTM and CDR2 ANQGSEA. V was trimmed by 5 bases and J by 5 bases, leaving 6 bases between them. The CDR3 has 10 amino acids. For the CDR3, the DNA is TGCAGCGTTTTCATGACTGAAGCTTTCTTT. Translating it yields CSVFMTEAFF.

The chain is built from TRBV30 and TRBJ1-5, with a weak D call TRBD1 (5 bases). With 0 bases removed from V and 6 bases from J, the gap between germline ends came to 9 bases. CDR1 and CDR2 from the germline V gene are GTSNPN and SVGIG (reference sequence). There are 13 residues in the CDR3. Here the CDR3 reads CAWSVGGSQPQHF. Written as DNA, the CDR3 is TGTGCCTGGAGTGTCGGGGGTTCTCAGCCCCAGCATTTT.

The chain couples TRBV9 to TRBJ2-7; 7 nucleotides line up with TRBD2. There are 13 residues in the CDR3. Trimming took 0 bases from V and 6 from J; bases not matched to a gene: 3. Germline CDR1 is SGDLS and CDR2 is YYNGEE. CDR3 nucleotides: TGTGCCAGCAGCGTAGGGGAGGGGTTCGAGCAGTACTTC. Amino acids: CASSVGEGFEQYF.

The chain links TRBV5-5 to TRBJ1-3; D remains ambiguous. The germline V gene encodes CDR1 SGHKS and CDR2 YYEKEE (reference sequence). Trimming took off 5 bases at V and 0 bases at J, with 15 bases between the two ends. CDR3 length: 16 amino acids. CDR3 sequence (DNA): TGTGCCAGCAGTTCTACCCCAAGTAGCTCTGGAAACACCATATATTTT. Protein product: CASSSTPSSSGNTIYF.